The T cell receptor beta chain described here comes from a study of T cell responses to AZD1222 COVID-19 vaccine. Libraries were prepared by immunoSEQ multiplex PCR; TCRdb keeps only in-frame clonotypes and omits some of them. The sample carries 95,000 to 150,000 clones, about 90% recorded once. A word on this clone: Its antigen is not identified.

Study observations and caveats: Repertoires were sampled only after the peak T cell response. Baseline seropositivity characterized only six AZD1222 recipients. Targeting of unmutated variant regions was reportedly seen in nearly half of spike-specific TCRs.

The clonotype was recovered from an adult in good health. The sequences come from peripheral blood, collected on day 0 of AZD1222 vaccination.

This CDR3 reads CASSFEYTEAFF. The CDR3 DNA reads TGTGCCAGCAGCTTTGAATACACTGAAGCTTTCTTT. The chain combines TRBV11-3 with TRBJ1-1; D is uncertain. Germline CDR1 is SGHNT and CDR2 is YENEEA. V was trimmed by 3 bases and J by 3 bases, leaving 5 bases between them. This CDR3 region has 12 residues.